The 22 T cell receptor beta chains below come from one sample, sequenced in a study of blood T cell repertoires in COVID-19. The method was immunoSEQ multiplex PCR; TCRdb's version includes in-frame clones alone and lacks a portion of them. The sample holds tens of thousands of clones; roughly 83% are singletons and the top ten take more than 2%. The sequencing input was peripheral blood. These receptors came from a man older than 75 with active or convalescent COVID-19.

The chain is built from TRBV5-5 and TRBJ2-7, with 8 bases matching TRBD2. Germline V gene sequence: CDR1 SGHKS, CDR2 YYEKEE (reference sequence). Unmatched junction bases numbered 4, after V lost 3 bases and J lost 2 bases. This CDR3 region has 14 residues. The CDR3 spells CASSSAGGPYEQYF. DNA of the CDR3: TGTGCCAGCAGCTCCGCGGGAGGCCCCTACGAGCAGTACTTC.

This clone turned up a few times. The CDR3 DNA reads as TGTGCCAGCAGCTTCAAAGGGGTAATTAACTATGGCTACACCTTC. The encoded protein is CASSFKGVINYGYTF. This sequence joins TRBV7-2 and TRBJ1-2; tentative D call: TRBD1 (5 bases). V lost 3 bases and J lost 1, with 12 bases in between. The CDR3 is 15 residues long. CDR1 and CDR2 (germline): SGHTA, FQGNSA.

The rearrangement uses TRBV12-3 or TRBV12-4 and TRBJ1-1; D uncertain. Deletions cut 4 bases from V and 0 bases from J, with 6 bases between. The CDR3 consists of 13 residues. The CDR3 loop reads CASSSIMNTEAFF. As DNA, the CDR3 is TGTGCCAGCAGTTCTATTATGAACACTGAAGCTTTCTTT.

The chain has TRBV9 and TRBJ2-1; perhaps TRBD2 as D (6 bases). The CDR3 contains 15 residues. The V end lost 0 bases, the J end lost 4 bases, and 11 bases lay between the germline ends. The germline gives CDR1 SGDLS, CDR2 YYNGEE. CDR3 nucleotide sequence: TGTGCCAGCAGCGTAGATCTAGCGAGTTACAATGAGCAGTTCTTC. Its translation is CASSVDLASYNEQFF.

The chain recombines TRBV28 with TRBJ2-1, with D maybe TRBD2 (6 bases). The length of the CDR3 is 16 residues. Trimming removed 5 bases from V and 0 bases from J, with 14 bases in between. The germline gives CDR1 MDHEN, CDR2 SYDVKM. For the CDR3, the DNA is TGTGCCAGCAGTAGCCCGGGGGTAAGCTCCTACAATGAGCAGTTCTTC. This encodes CASSSPGVSSYNEQFF.

The chain combines TRBV29-1 with TRBJ2-1; TRBD1 matches at 9 bases. V was pared by 7 bases and J by 14 bases, with 6 bases of the junction left unmatched. This CDR3 is 10 amino acids long. Germline V lookup: CDR1 SQVTM, CDR2 ANQGSEA. The CDR3 reads CSGGRQGEFF. As DNA, the CDR3 is TGCAGCGGAGGTCGACAGGGGGAGTTCTTC.

There are a few counts of this clone. The genes are TRBV29-1 and TRBJ1-1, with TRBD1 matching 8 bases. The CDR3 covers 13 residues. CDR1 and CDR2 (germline): SQVTM, ANQGSEA. Losses at the gene ends were 6 bases for V and 0 bases for J; bases not matched to a gene: 3. CDR3 in DNA: TGCAGCGTGGGGACAGGAATGAACACTGAAGCTTTCTTT. Amino acids: CSVGTGMNTEAFF.

The rearrangement joins TRBV29-1 to TRBJ2-7; D may be TRBD2 (6 bases). The CDR3 extends over 13 amino acids. From germline, CDR1 is SQVTM and CDR2 ANQGSEA. V was clipped by 5 bases and J by 3 bases, with 14 bases between them. The CDR3 loop is CSVYGGAHYEQYF. CDR3 coding DNA: TGCAGCGTTTACGGCGGGGCCCACTACGAGCAGTACTTC.

The rearrangement joins TRBV7-9 to TRBJ1-2; maybe TRBD1 (6 bases). The germline V gene encodes CDR1 SEHNR and CDR2 FQNEAQ (reference sequence). The CDR3 length is 15 residues. Deletions cut 3 bases from V and 6 bases from J, with 17 bases between. The CDR3 loop is CASSFAPGTMNGYTF. CDR3 in DNA: TGTGCCAGCAGCTTCGCACCCGGGACAATGAATGGCTACACCTTC.

The chain joins TRBV18 to TRBJ1-5, with TRBD1 identical over 9 bases. The trim removed 3 bases at V and 6 bases at J, leaving 6 bases unmatched. CDR1 is KGHSH, CDR2 LQKENI, per germline. CDR3 length: 15 amino acids. CDR3 sequence (DNA): TGTGCCAGCTCACCGGAACAGGGGGCTATTCAGCCCCAGCATTTT. Translating it yields CASSPEQGAIQPQHF.

V gene TRBV6-6 combines with J gene TRBJ1-6; 8 bases match TRBD1. Germline CDR1 MNHNY, CDR2 SVGAGI (reference sequence). After removal of 5 bases from V and 7 bases from J, the junction contained 13 bases not matched to a gene. The CDR3 covers 17 residues. This CDR3 is CASSLPLTGDVNSPLHF. CDR3 bases: TGTGCCAGCAGTCTGCCCCTGACAGGGGATGTGAATTCACCCCTCCACTTT.

The chain has TRBV6-5 and TRBJ1-4, with D hard to call. The germline V gene encodes CDR1 MNHEY and CDR2 SVGAGI. CDR3 length: 14 residues. V lost 4 bases, J lost 5 bases, and 11 bases lay in between. The CDR3 region is CASSWTRANEKLFF. CDR3 sequence (DNA): TGTGCCAGCAGTTGGACTAGGGCAAATGAAAAACTGTTTTTT.

The V and J genes are TRBV9 and TRBJ2-7; the D gene is possibly TRBD1 (6 bases). The CDR3 sequence is 14 residues long. Germline CDR1 and CDR2: SGDLS and YYNGEE. With 4 bases removed from V and 2 bases from J, the gap between germline ends came to 13 bases. DNA of the CDR3: TGTGCCAGCAGCACCCGGACAGAGACCTACGAGCAGTACTTC. This translates into CASSTRTETYEQYF. Drawing the rest from reference TRBV9 and TRBJ2-7, the complete variable domain is DSGVTQTPKHLITATGQRVTLRCSPRSGDLSVYWYQQSLDQGLQFLIQYYNGEERAKGNILERFSAQQFPDLHSELNLSSLELGDSALYFCASSTRTETYEQYFGPGTRLTVT.

The V call is TRBV10-3, the J call TRBJ1-5; no firm D call. Trimming took 6 bases from V and 6 from J, leaving 15 bases between them. Germline values: CDR1 ENHRY, CDR2 SYGVKD. This CDR3 region has 14 residues. The CDR3 nucleotides read TGTGCCATCAGCGAGGGAGGGTACAGTCAGCCCCAGCATTTT. Encoded protein: CAISEGGYSQPQHF.

The rearrangement links TRBV29-1 to TRBJ2-1; D gene unclear. Trimming pared 5 bases from V and 5 bases from J, leaving 10 bases between. CDR3 length equals 12 residues. Germline CDR1 is SQVTM and CDR2 is ANQGSEA. CDR3 sequence (DNA): TGCAGCGTTATACCTAGTAACAATGAGCAGTTCTTC. Amino acid sequence: CSVIPSNNEQFF.

The genes are TRBV11-2 and TRBJ1-2, with TRBD1 as a possible D gene (6 bases). CDR3 length: 13 amino acids. Germline lookup yields CDR1 SGHAT and CDR2 FQNNGV. V lost 3 bases and J 8 bases, leaving 13 bases between the germline ends. CDR3 amino acids: CASSLPGASGYTF. DNA of the CDR3: TGTGCCAGCAGCTTGCCAGGGGCGAGCGGCTACACCTTC.

CDR3 in DNA: TGTGCCAGCAGTTTATTACAGGGGCGCACCGGGGAGCTGTTTTTT. It is translated as CASSLLQGRTGELFF. The genes are TRBV27 and TRBJ2-2, with 7 bases matching TRBD1. The CDR3 sequence is 15 residues long. With V trimmed by 1 base and J by 4 bases, 3 bases remained unmatched. Germline values: CDR1 MNHEY, CDR2 SMNVEV (reference sequence).

V and J are TRBV27 and TRBJ2-7, with TRBD1 matching 8 bases. Germline V gives CDR1 MNHEY, CDR2 SMNVEV (reference sequence). The length of the CDR3 is 14 residues. Unmatched junction bases numbered 5, after V lost 3 bases and J lost 4 bases. The DNA of the CDR3 is TGTGCCAGCAGTTTCTGGGACAGGACTTACGAGCAGTACTTC. Protein sequence: CASSFWDRTYEQYF.

This chain uses TRBV4-3 with TRBJ2-2, with D maybe TRBD1 (5 bases). The germline CDR1 and CDR2 sequences are LGHNA and YSLEER. The CDR3 runs to 17 residues. Deletions cut 1 base from V and 3 bases from J, with 15 bases between. The CDR3 DNA reads as TGCGCCAGCAGCCAAGGCAGGGTATCTTTTTACACCGGGGAGCTGTTTTTT. Translated, it gives CASSQGRVSFYTGELFF.

V gene TRBV5-1 combines with J gene TRBJ1-3; 7 bases match TRBD1. Germline CDR1 is SGHRS and CDR2 is YFSETQ. The CDR3 has 15 residues. Trimming cost V 4 bases and J 0 bases; bases outside gene matches: 4. The chain's CDR3 is CASSAGQRSGNTIYF. DNA for the CDR3: TGCGCCAGCAGCGCGGGACAGCGCTCTGGAAACACCATATATTTT.

This sequence joins TRBV7-2 and TRBJ2-7; 10 bases match TRBD1. The CDR3 is 14 residues long. CDR1 is SGHTA, CDR2 FQGNSA, per germline. Losses at the gene ends were 5 bases for V and 2 bases for J; bases not matched to a gene: 3. In nucleotides, the CDR3 is TGTGCCAGCAGCCGTGGGACAGGGGCCTACGAGCAGTACTTC. Protein: CASSRGTGAYEQYF.

This clone was detected only once. This chain connects TRBV9 to TRBJ2-7, with D maybe TRBD2 (6 bases). The CDR3 runs to 14 residues. Germline-derived CDR1 and CDR2 are SGDLS and YYNGEE. Trimming left V 0 bases short and J 2 bases short, with 9 bases between. The DNA of the CDR3 is TGTGCCAGCAGCGTAGCGGCTAGCGCCTACGAGCAGTACTTC. Translating it yields CASSVAASAYEQYF. The full variable domain, completed using reference TRBV9 and TRBJ2-7, is DSGVTQTPKHLITATGQRVTLRCSPRSGDLSVYWYQQSLDQGLQFLIQYYNGEERAKGNILERFSAQQFPDLHSELNLSSLELGDSALYFCASSVAASAYEQYFGPGTRLTVT.